The entry below gives a single TCR beta chain sequence along with its context. In this sample, this clonotype turned up many times. Its antigen is not yet known. Qualities for individual bases were not recorded, and no much larger clone is one base off. This entry is derived from a study of early T cells in non-severe SARS-CoV-2 infection (TCRdb year 2021). Background for the entire study: Because TCR sequencing relied on bulk RNA taken from unsorted whole blood, pairing of alpha and beta chains was not possible. The study at large found these results: VDJdb matching was skewed toward anti-spike CD8 responses and likely underestimated virus-specific expansions, missing private and CD4 specificities.

This was a case-control study nested in a cohort of healthcare workers in London, UK, who had nasopharyngeal swab PCR tests and blood samples taken every week. Between 23 and 31 March 2020, the week of the UK lockdown, healthcare workers were enrolled and then followed up weekly for as long as 16 weeks. Receptor amplification or capture employed 5' RACE. The data were produced on a NextSeq 500. To correct for sequencing error and PCR bias, the TCR library protocol tagged individual cDNA molecules with unique molecular identifiers. Both TCR alpha and beta chains were sequenced, and tight co-correlation was observed between alpha and beta sequence abundances in each sample. Per the authors' processing: Decombinator V4 was used to perform V gene, J gene and CDR3 annotation of TCR sequences. Expanded TCRs were defined as changing significantly between any two time points under a Poisson model with p below 0.0001. TCR abundances were normalised to the total number of TCRs sequenced per sample and expressed as counts per million. TRAV1-2 paired with TRAJ12, TRAJ20 or TRAJ33 defined MAIT TCRs, while TRAV10 paired with TRAJ18 defined iNKT TCRs. VDJdb, accessed 1 November 2021, was searched for CMV, EBV and SARS-CoV-2 annotated TCRs, with TCRs annotated for multiple antigens excluded. In-frame beta chains were kept once TCRdb had trimmed the public reads at Q25 with fastp and called clones with MiXCR. Entries are consolidated by CDR3 protein sequence, retaining the most common genes and DNA. These V and J calls derive from TCRdb rather than the authors' analysis. In all, the sample holds about 55,000 distinct CDR3 sequences, and around an eighth of those were seen once. Under 1.5% of the sample comes from the top ten.

The CDR3, from cysteine to phenylalanine, totals 16 residues. The sequence is cut down to CDR3 DNA, 48 bases in frame from base 1. Via the germline V gene, CDR1 is KGHSH and CDR2 LQKENI. V drops 3 bases and J drops 1 base, leaving 15 bases in between. The sequence came from an adult who was a healthcare worker with PCR-confirmed SARS-CoV-2 infection or an uninfected control (not recorded which). The receptor chain draws on TRBV18 and TRBJ1-1; the D gene cannot be resolved reliably. Sequenced: whole blood. The CDR3 reads as follows: CASSPLGSTPNTEAFF. The bases are TGTGCCAGCTCACCGTTGGGGAGTACCCCGAACACTGAAGCTTTCTTT.